The 25 T cell receptor beta chains given below trace back to one sample, sequenced in a study of beta chain features in type 1 diabetes. Since all of the isolated RNA was reverse transcribed, expressed TCRB transcripts were what got sequenced. Assay: immunoSEQ multiplex PCR; the TCRdb copy retains only in-frame clones and omits some. Counted here are under 450,000 clones, approximately 13% occurring once; the ten biggest clones make up 0.035% to 0.04%. Sequences were obtained from naive CD4+ T cells from blood. These receptor sequences come from a man aged 25 to 40 in good health.

In its sample, this clone was seen a few times. The rearrangement joins TRBV5-6 to TRBJ2-5; D may be TRBD2 (7 bases). Germline CDR1 reads SGHDT; CDR2 reads YYEEEE. V was shortened by 4 bases and J by 4 bases, with 11 bases between the two germline ends. The CDR3 contains 13 residues. This CDR3 reads CASSPGGGETQYF. As DNA, the CDR3 is TGTGCCAGCAGCCCGGGGGGCGGAGAGACCCAGTACTTC.

The chain employs TRBV29-1 and TRBJ2-6; 11 nucleotides line up with TRBD1. From germline, CDR1 is SQVTM and CDR2 ANQGSEA. The CDR3 consists of 17 residues. CDR3 loop: CCRRTGGSKAGANVLTF. The CDR3 DNA reads TGCTGCCGGAGGACAGGGGGCTCTAAGGCTGGGGCCAACGTCCTGACTTTC.

The count of this clone is one. The rearrangement uses TRBV7-2 and TRBJ2-7; D is uncertain. V gave up 7 bases and J gave up 0 bases, with 13 bases separating them. The V gene's germline CDR1 is SGHTA and CDR2 FQGNSA. The CDR3 extends over 14 amino acids. The CDR3 DNA is TGTGCCAGCAACCCGGCACGCGTCTCCTACGAGCAGTACTTC. It encodes CASNPARVSYEQYF.

This chain links TRBV2 with TRBJ2-2, with D unresolved. The V end lost 2 bases, the J end lost 4 bases, and 11 bases lay between the germline ends. Germline V gene sequence: CDR1 SNHLY, CDR2 FYNNEI. The CDR3 totals 15 residues. Here the CDR3 reads CASSEIKPGTGELFF. As DNA, the CDR3 is TGTGCCAGCAGTGAAATAAAACCAGGCACCGGGGAGCTGTTTTTT. Variable domain in full (rest from reference TRBV2 and TRBJ2-2): EPEVTQTPSHQVTQMGQEVILRCVPISNHLYFYWYRQILGQKVEFLVSFYNNEISEKSEIFDDQFSVERPDGSNFTLKIRSTKLEDSAMYFCASSEIKPGTGELFFGEGSRLTVL.

A few counts support this clone. The chain has TRBV7-9 and TRBJ2-2; D call uncertain. The CDR3 is 13 residues long. The germline V gene has CDR1 SEHNR and CDR2 FQNEAQ (reference sequence). Trimming removed 5 bases from V and 8 bases from J, with 12 bases in between. DNA of the CDR3: TGTGCCAGCAGCCCCGCCTGGTCTGGGGAGCTGTTTTTT. This gives the protein CASSPAWSGELFF.

This clone was observed a handful of times. The chain carries TRBV7-6 and TRBJ2-3; D unclear. Per the germline V gene, CDR1 is SGHVS and CDR2 is FNYEAQ. Between the trimmed V and J ends, which lost 4 bases and 0 bases, there was a span of 11 bases. The CDR3 extends over 15 amino acids. The CDR3, as DNA: TGTGCCAGCAGCTCCTGGTTTACTAGCACAGATACGCAGTATTTT. It codes for CASSSWFTSTDTQYF. Combining the CDR3 with reference TRBV7-6 and TRBJ2-3 gives the whole variable domain GAGVSQSPRYKVTKRGQDVALRCDPISGHVSLYWYRQALGQGPEFLTYFNYEAQQDKSGLPNDRFSAERPEGSISTLTIQRTEQRDSAMYRCASSSWFTSTDTQYFGPGTRLTVL.

The rearrangement uses TRBV5-4 and TRBJ2-4; D is unresolved. CDR3 length: 16 residues. Germline assignment: CDR1 SGHNT and CDR2 YYREEE (reference sequence). The V gene lost 3 bases and the J gene lost 0 bases, with 13 bases spanning the gap. The CDR3 DNA follows: TGTGCCAGCAGCTACACTACGCCACAAGCCAAAAACATTCAGTACTTC. This codes for CASSYTTPQAKNIQYF.

This clone was observed a few times. V gene TRBV10-3 combines with J gene TRBJ2-5; unclear D gene. The CDR3 is 13 residues long. The germline CDR1 and CDR2 sequences are ENHRY and SYGVKD. Trimming left V 3 bases short and J 2 bases short, with 7 bases between. CDR3 residues: CAISEGSQETQYF. CDR3 in DNA: TGTGCCATCAGTGAAGGCTCTCAAGAGACCCAGTACTTC.

Concerning this clone: The sample holds other DNA sequences that translate to the same CDR3. The V and J genes are TRBV29-1 and TRBJ1-1; tentatively, D is TRBD1 (5 bases). The CDR3 is 14 amino acids. Germline CDR1 and CDR2: SQVTM and ANQGSEA. With 7 bases removed from V and 5 bases from J, the gap between germline ends came to 20 bases. The CDR3 region has the DNA TGCAGCGCTCTACAGGACCCTCGGTTGACTGAAGCTTTCTTT. This codes for CSALQDPRLTEAFF.

In its sample, this clone was seen a few times. V usage is TRBV29-1 and J usage is TRBJ1-6; TRBD1 is a possible D gene (5 bases). Trimming took 4 bases from V and 9 from J, leaving 22 bases between them. This CDR3 contains 16 residues. Per the germline V gene, CDR1 is SQVTM and CDR2 is ANQGSEA. CDR3 region: CSVVLGTGSTASPLHF. The CDR3 nucleotides are TGCAGCGTTGTATTGGGTACCGGTTCGACAGCTTCACCCCTCCACTTT.

This clone has more than one count but fewer than ten. The V and J genes are TRBV5-4 and TRBJ1-1; no clear D gene. The CDR3 length is 15 residues. CDR1 and CDR2 from the germline V gene are SGHNT and YYREEE (reference sequence). Trimming shortened V by 4 bases and J by 0 bases, and 13 bases separated the two germline ends. The CDR3 sequence: CASSLRPDLNTEAFF. CDR3 in DNA: TGTGCCAGCAGCCTTCGGCCAGATCTGAACACTGAAGCTTTCTTT.

V is TRBV14 and J is TRBJ2-5, with D possibly TRBD1 on 6 matching bases. Trimming pared 1 base from V and 10 bases from J, leaving 16 bases between. Germline V gene lookup returns CDR1 SGHDN and CDR2 FVKESK. CDR3 length: 14 amino acids. CDR3 sequence reads: CASSQGQLLGGQYF. CDR3 nucleotide sequence: TGTGCCAGCAGCCAAGGGCAGTTGCTAGGGGGCCAGTACTTC.

This clone was counted between two and nine times. V is TRBV15 and J is TRBJ2-1; no firm D call. Trimming removed 0 bases at V and 2 bases at J, with 8 bases between. Germline CDR1 reads LNHNV; CDR2 reads YYDKDF (reference sequence). The CDR3 covers 15 residues. The CDR3 spells CATSRERSPYNEQFF. As DNA, the CDR3 is TGTGCCACCAGCAGAGAGCGCAGCCCCTACAATGAGCAGTTCTTC.

This clone appeared a few times. Here the CDR3 DNA reads TGTGCCTGGAGTGCTACTAGTGAGGCGCAGTATTTT. Protein sequence: CAWSATSEAQYF. The chain links TRBV30 to TRBJ2-3; TRBD2 might be the D (5 bases). The CDR3 length is 12 residues. Germline loops: CDR1 GTSNPN, CDR2 SVGIG (reference sequence). Trimming took off 1 base at V and 10 bases at J, with 12 bases between the two ends.

This chain uses TRBV5-1 with TRBJ2-7; 7 bases are shared with TRBD1. J was trimmed by 2 bases and V by 4 bases; bases with no gene match: 3. CDR1 is SGHRS and CDR2 is YFSETQ in the germline V gene. This CDR3 contains 13 residues. The CDR3 is CASSRDSTYEQYV. The CDR3 DNA is TGCGCCAGCAGCCGGGACAGCACCTACGAGCAGTACGTC.

This clone has more than one count but fewer than ten. This chain uses TRBV6-5 with TRBJ2-7; D gene uncertain. The germline V gene has CDR1 MNHEY and CDR2 SVGAGI. The CDR3 consists of 13 residues. The V end was cut by 5 bases, the J end by 3 bases, with 11 bases between. The CDR3 coding sequence is TGTGCCAGCAGTCGTGGGGTGAGCTACGAGCAGTACTTC. Protein: CASSRGVSYEQYF.

This clone was seen a few times. The rearrangement links TRBV28 to TRBJ1-2; 9 bases fit TRBD1. The length of the CDR3 is 14 residues. Losses at the gene ends were 5 bases for V and 4 bases for J; bases not matched to a gene: 5. CDR1 MDHEN and CDR2 SYDVKM come from the germline V gene. CDR3 residues: CASSPGQGVYGYTF. CDR3 coding DNA: TGTGCCAGCAGTCCGGGACAGGGAGTCTATGGCTACACCTTC.

The chain combines TRBV5-6 with TRBJ1-6; maybe TRBD1 (5 bases). V lost 3 bases and J lost 9, with 13 bases in between. Germline-derived CDR1 and CDR2 are SGHDT and YYEEEE. CDR3 length equals 14 residues. The CDR3 protein is CASSYGSQGSPLHF. Written as DNA, the CDR3 is TGTGCCAGCAGCTACGGGAGCCAGGGTTCACCCCTCCACTTT.

This clone was seen a handful of times. Written as DNA, the CDR3 is TGCGCCAGCAGCCAAGTATTAGCGGGGGGCACAGATACGCAGTATTTT. Translating gives CASSQVLAGGTDTQYF. The chain carries TRBV4-3 and TRBJ2-3, with 9 bases identical to TRBD2. CDR3 length: 16 residues. After removal of 1 base from V and 1 base from J, the junction contained 3 bases not matched to a gene. Germline-derived CDR1 and CDR2 are LGHNA and YSLEER.

This clone was seen a few times. The chain has TRBV7-6 and TRBJ2-1; possibly TRBD2 for D (6 bases). Germline CDR1 is SGHVS and CDR2 is FNYEAQ. V lost 0 bases to trimming and J lost 10 bases, with 16 bases between them. The CDR3 has 15 amino acids. The CDR3 DNA is TGTGCCAGCAGCTTAGCAGTCGGAGGGCTATGGGAGCAGTTCTTC. This sequence encodes CASSLAVGGLWEQFF.

This clone was counted only a few times. Just one base apart from a much larger clone, this may be a read error. Other DNA sequences from this sample encode an identical CDR3 as well. The gene calls are TRBV6-1 and TRBJ2-5, with unresolved D. Germline CDR1 and CDR2: MNHNS and SASEGT. Deletions cut 6 bases from V and 2 bases from J, with 1 base between. This CDR3 region has 10 residues. The DNA for the CDR3 is TGTGCCAGCAGACAAGAGACCCAGTACTTC. The encoded protein is CASRQETQYF.

This rearrangement joins TRBV14 to TRBJ2-5, with D possibly matching TRBD2 (6 bases). CDR1 is SGHDN, CDR2 FVKESK, per germline. This CDR3 has 15 amino acids. The V end was cut by 4 bases, the J end by 2 bases, with 14 bases between. The CDR3 here is CASSPGAGLQETQYF. As DNA, the CDR3 is TGTGCCAGCAGCCCTGGGGCGGGACTTCAAGAGACCCAGTACTTC.

This clone was picked up a small number of times. The V and J genes are TRBV19 and TRBJ1-1, with a weak D call TRBD1 (5 bases). The CDR3 has 14 amino acids. V was pared by 3 bases and J by 0 bases, with 8 bases between. The V gene's germline CDR1 is LNHDA and CDR2 SQIVND (reference sequence). The DNA for the CDR3 is TGTGCCAGTAGTATGAGGGGCCTGAACACTGAAGCTTTCTTT. Protein product: CASSMRGLNTEAFF.

This clone was seen only a few times. The V gene is TRBV25-1, the J gene TRBJ1-4; no clear D. The CDR3 runs to 12 residues. V lost 4 bases and J 7 bases, leaving 7 bases between the germline ends. Germline V lookup: CDR1 MGHDK, CDR2 SYGVNS. DNA for the CDR3: TGTGCCAGCAGTGCAGGTGGTGAAAAACTGTTTTTT. This encodes CASSAGGEKLFF.

This clone appeared a few times. J is TRBJ2-1 and V is TRBV6-5; D might be TRBD1 or TRBD2, each matching 5 bases. The V end was cut by 6 bases, the J end by 3 bases, with 12 bases between. Per the germline V gene, CDR1 is MNHEY and CDR2 is SVGAGI. CDR3 length: 14 amino acids. CDR3 bases: TGTGCCAGCAGGCCGGGGACGATCTACAATGAGCAGTTCTTC. Its protein is CASRPGTIYNEQFF.